These T cell receptor beta chains were read from a single sample in a study of blood T cell repertoires in COVID-19. Generated by immunoSEQ multiplex PCR, the TCRdb table keeps only in-frame clones and is missing some. The table shows about 350,000 clones, with roughly 90% occurring only once. Sequences were obtained from PBMCs or T cells enriched from blood (not recorded which). The receptors derive from a woman aged 30 to 39 who had recovered from COVID-19. The CDR3 runs from the conserved cysteine through the conserved F or W. D genes are given only for firm matches. A row's size may be missing; if present it is once, few, many or a size class.

size	V	D	J	CDR3	DNA
.	TRBV19	.	TRBJ2-7	CASRPRVNTYEQYF	TGTGCCAGTAGGCCTCGGGTTAACACCTACGAGCAGTACTTC
.	TRBV19	TRBD2	TRBJ2-1	CASSFRDYPYNEQFF	TGTGCCAGTAGTTTCCGGGACTATCCTTACAATGAGCAGTTCTTC
.	TRBV15	.	TRBJ2-5	CATSKDRGQQETQYF	TGTGCCACCAGCAAAGACCGAGGACAGCAAGAGACCCAGTACTTC
once	TRBV11-2	.	TRBJ1-5	CASSSGHRNQPQHF	TGTGCCAGCAGCTCTGGACACCGCAATCAGCCCCAGCATTTT
.	TRBV7-9	TRBD1	TRBJ2-7	CASSSGQGVNEQYF	TGTGCCAGCAGTTCGGGACAGGGAGTCAACGAGCAGTACTTC
.	TRBV4-2	.	TRBJ1-1	CASSQGGNVGGYTETFF	TGTGCCAGCAGCCAAGGGGGCAATGTCGGAGGGTACACTGAAACTTTCTTT
few	TRBV7-2	TRBD1	TRBJ2-7	CASSFTGTGATYEQYF	TGTGCCAGCAGCTTCACCGGGACAGGGGCAACCTACGAGCAGTACTTC
.	TRBV15	.	TRBJ2-2	CATSIGGSNTGELFF	TGTGCCACCAGCATTGGTGGCTCGAACACCGGGGAGCTGTTTTTT
.	TRBV10-3	TRBD2	TRBJ2-1	CAISERGTSGSSYNEQFF	TGTGCCATCAGTGAACGCGGGACTAGCGGGAGCTCCTACAATGAGCAGTTCTTC
.	TRBV29-1	.	TRBJ2-3	CSLGRGRTDTQYF	TGCAGCCTTGGGCGGGGCCGCACAGATACGCAGTATTTT
.	TRBV7-9	.	TRBJ1-1	CASSPRLMNTEAFF	TGTGCCAGCAGCCCAAGACTCATGAACACTGAAGCTTTCTTT
.	TRBV11-2	.	TRBJ2-7	CASSSQDRQYEQYF	TGTGCCAGCAGCTCCCAAGACAGGCAGTACGAGCAGTACTTC
.	TRBV9	TRBD2	TRBJ2-1	CASTLGGGGAYNEQFF	TGTGCCAGCACCCTGGGAGGCGGGGGGGCGTACAATGAGCAGTTCTTC
once	TRBV4-1	.	TRBJ2-3	CASSQGWLRATRTDTQYF	TGCGCCAGCAGCCAAGGCTGGTTGAGGGCCACCCGCACAGATACGCAGTATTTT
.	TRBV7-9	.	TRBJ2-7	CASSLPSNSGEQYF	TGTGCCAGCAGCTTGCCCTCCAACTCGGGCGAGCAGTACTTC
few	TRBV7-3	TRBD1	TRBJ2-1	CASSSGQGSNEQFF	TGTGCCAGCAGCTCGGGACAGGGTAGCAATGAGCAGTTCTTC
.	TRBV10-3	TRBD2	TRBJ2-1	CAISQPGTRGYNEQFF	TGTGCCATCAGTCAACCCGGGACTAGGGGCTACAATGAGCAGTTCTTC
.	TRBV6-5	TRBD2	TRBJ2-1	CASIASGGSNEQFF	TGTGCCAGCATTGCTAGCGGGGGTAGCAATGAGCAGTTCTTC
.	TRBV18	TRBD1	TRBJ1-1	CASSPRQGRGLNTEAFF	TGTGCCAGCTCACCCAGACAGGGTAGGGGATTGAACACTGAAGCTTTCTTT
.	TRBV5-6	TRBD1	TRBJ2-5	CASSFSGTGGQETQYF	TGTGCCAGCAGCTTTAGTGGGACAGGGGGCCAAGAGACCCAGTACTTC
.	TRBV2	TRBD2	TRBJ2-1	CASRPGLAGVNEQFF	TGTGCCAGCAGACCGGGACTAGCGGGAGTTAATGAGCAGTTCTTC
.	TRBV5-1	.	TRBJ2-5	CASSQPTGFQETQYF	TGCGCCAGCAGCCAGCCAACAGGGTTCCAAGAGACCCAGTACTTC
.	TRBV12-3/TRBV12-4	.	TRBJ1-1	CASSGLLGTEAFF	TGTGCCAGCTCGGGACTACTCGGTACTGAAGCTTTCTTT
.	TRBV6-5	TRBD2	TRBJ2-1	CASSRSSGDYNEQFF	TGTGCCAGCAGCCGATCTAGCGGGGATTACAATGAGCAGTTCTTC
.	TRBV7-9	.	TRBJ2-3	CASSFLTGDTQYF	TGTGCCAGCAGCTTTCTCACCGGGGATACGCAGTATTTT
.	TRBV27	TRBD1	TRBJ2-7	CASSPTGPYEQYF	TGTGCCAGCAGCCCGACAGGGCCCTACGAGCAGTACTTC
once	TRBV5-8	TRBD2	TRBJ2-5	CASSFPGTRGETQYF	TGTGCCAGCAGCTTCCCCGGGACTAGGGGAGAGACCCAGTACTTC
.	TRBV12-5	.	TRBJ1-5	CASGTAGVSNQPQHF	TGTGCTAGTGGCACCGCAGGGGTAAGCAATCAGCCCCAGCATTTT
.	TRBV19	.	TRBJ1-1	CASRSYRDDTEAFF	TGTGCCAGTAGGTCTTACAGGGATGACACTGAAGCTTTCTTT
.	TRBV9	TRBD1	TRBJ1-1	CASSPRQGGTEAFF	TGTGCCAGCAGCCCGCGACAGGGAGGCACTGAAGCTTTCTTT
.	TRBV21-1	.	TRBJ2-2	CASSNLGLVGELFF	TGTGCCAGCAGCAATTTGGGACTAGTCGGGGAGCTGTTTTTT
.	TRBV4-2	TRBD2	TRBJ2-7	CASSQTLAGGYEQYF	TGTGCCAGCAGCCAAACACTAGCGGGGGGTTACGAGCAGTACTTC
.	TRBV6-1	TRBD2	TRBJ2-2	CASSEGIAGSTGELFF	TGTGCCAGCAGTGAAGGGATAGCGGGAAGCACCGGGGAGCTGTTTTTT
once	TRBV7-9	.	TRBJ2-7	CASSFGRGEQYF	TGTGCCAGCAGCTTCGGCAGGGGCGAGCAGTACTTC
once	TRBV7-2	.	TRBJ2-1	CASSSSRDFSQFF	TGTGCCAGCAGCTCATCCAGGGATTTCTCGCAGTTCTTC
.	TRBV11-2	.	TRBJ1-3	CASSLTGTGNTIYF	TGTGCCAGCAGCTTGACAGGAACTGGAAACACCATATATTTT
.	TRBV19	TRBD2	TRBJ2-4	CASSIALMGGTKNIQYF	TGTGCCAGTAGTATAGCCCTCATGGGAGGGACCAAAAACATTCAGTACTTC
.	TRBV20-1	.	TRBJ2-7	CSASDPLGVSYEQYF	TGCAGTGCTAGTGATCCCCTCGGGGTTTCCTACGAGCAGTACTTC
.	TRBV5-1	TRBD2	TRBJ2-3	CASSLAGGPDTQYF	TGCGCCAGCAGCTTAGCGGGGGGGCCCGATACGCAGTATTTT
.	TRBV28	.	TRBJ2-4	CASSFSGTLAKNIQYF	TGTGCCAGCAGTTTTTCTGGGACACTAGCCAAAAACATTCAGTACTTC
.	TRBV5-4	TRBD1	TRBJ1-1	CASSLQGFGTEAFF	TGTGCCAGCAGCCTACAGGGGTTCGGAACTGAAGCTTTCTTT
.	TRBV11-2	TRBD1	TRBJ1-1	CASSYMTGETEAFF	TGTGCCAGCAGCTACATGACAGGGGAGACTGAAGCTTTCTTT
.	TRBV18	TRBD2	TRBJ2-7	CASSPRRESEQYF	TGTGCCAGCTCACCAAGGCGGGAGTCCGAGCAGTACTTC
.	TRBV3-1/TRBV3-2	TRBD2	TRBJ2-1	CASSPRGAGRAAGEQFF	TGTGCCAGCAGCCCCCGAGGTGCCGGGAGGGCCGCTGGTGAGCAGTTCTTC
.	TRBV27	TRBD2	TRBJ2-1	CASSLSSGLAGLSSYNEQFF	TGTGCCAGCAGTTTATCGTCGGGACTAGCGGGTCTCAGCTCCTACAATGAGCAGTTCTTC
.	TRBV15	.	TRBJ1-4	CATATGRSATNEKLFF	TGTGCCACAGCAACAGGACGGTCCGCAACTAATGAAAAACTGTTTTTT
.	TRBV10-1	.	TRBJ2-3	CASSDGQDTDTQYF	TGCGCCAGCAGTGATGGGCAGGACACAGATACGCAGTATTTT
.	TRBV3-1/TRBV3-2	TRBD1	TRBJ1-2	CASSQETGRGYTF	TGTGCCAGCAGCCAAGAGACAGGGAGAGGCTACACCTTC
few	TRBV7-7	TRBD2	TRBJ2-5	CASSLASGGEQETQYF	TGTGCTAGCAGCTTAGCTAGCGGGGGCGAACAAGAGACCCAGTACTTC
.	TRBV5-1	TRBD1	TRBJ2-2	CASSYDHATGAGELFF	TGCGCCAGCAGCTACGACCATGCAACAGGGGCTGGGGAGCTGTTTTTT
.	TRBV4-2	TRBD1	TRBJ2-7	CASSPQGAEQYF	TGTGCCAGCAGCCCACAGGGGGCCGAGCAGTACTTC
.	TRBV5-6	TRBD1	TRBJ1-4	CASRPQGEFWEKLFF	TGTGCCAGCAGGCCGCAGGGGGAATTTTGGGAAAAACTGTTTTTT
.	TRBV5-5	TRBD1	TRBJ2-1	CASSFGQGIDNEQFF	TGTGCCAGCAGCTTCGGACAGGGAATAGACAATGAGCAGTTCTTC
.	TRBV4-1	.	TRBJ1-2	CASSQDFRGGYGYTF	TGCGCCAGCAGCCAAGATTTCCGGGGGGGCTATGGCTACACCTTC
.	TRBV7-8	TRBD1	TRBJ1-1	CASSLTGTGGGGTEAFF	TGTGCCAGCAGCTTGACCGGGACAGGGGGCGGTGGCACTGAAGCTTTCTTT
few	TRBV10-2	TRBD1	TRBJ1-1	CASIKQGIEAFF	TGCGCCAGCATTAAACAGGGGATTGAAGCTTTCTTT
.	TRBV2	.	TRBJ2-7	CASSGPGYEQYF	TGTGCCAGCAGCGGCCCAGGTTACGAGCAGTACTTC
.	TRBV7-9	TRBD1	TRBJ1-4	CASSTRTGVEKLFF	TGTGCCAGCAGCACGCGGACAGGGGTTGAAAAACTGTTTTTT
.	TRBV29-1	.	TRBJ1-1	CSVGRGGEAFF	TGCAGCGTTGGGCGGGGGGGTGAAGCTTTCTTT